Presented here are 19 T cell receptor beta chains from one specimen sequenced in a study of blood T cell repertoires in COVID-19. Assay: immunoSEQ multiplex PCR; the TCRdb copy retains only in-frame clones and omits some. The sample has about 480,000 clones; around 89% are singletons. The sample was peripheral blood. The source of these receptors is a woman in her 30s with acute or convalescent COVID-19.

The V and J genes are TRBV11-3 and TRBJ1-2; 10 positions match TRBD1. The J segment lost 4 bases and the V segment lost 5 bases, leaving 7 bases of the junction unmatched. CDR1 and CDR2 from the germline V gene are SGHNT and YENEEA. CDR3 length: 15 residues. CDR3 residues: CASSPWTGGPYGYTF. The CDR3 DNA reads TGTGCCAGCAGCCCTTGGACAGGGGGTCCCTATGGCTACACCTTC.

The chain has TRBV6-1 and TRBJ1-2; the D is unclear. Deletions cut 3 bases from V and 0 bases from J, with 5 bases between. CDR1 and CDR2 (germline): MNHNS, SASEGT. The CDR3 spans 13 residues. The CDR3 coding sequence is TGTGCCAGCAGTGATCCTCCTAACTATGGCTACACCTTC. Residues: CASSDPPNYGYTF.

The J gene is TRBJ1-1, the V gene TRBV11-1; 9 nucleotides align to TRBD1. The CDR3 is 15 residues long. Germline CDR1 SGHAT, CDR2 FQDESV (reference sequence). The V gene end was trimmed by 1 base and the J gene end by 1 base; junction bases not matched to a gene: 1. The CDR3: CASSLGTGANTEAFF. The CDR3 DNA is TGTGCCAGCAGCTTAGGGACAGGGGCGAACACTGAAGCTTTCTTT. Drawing the rest from reference TRBV11-1 and TRBJ1-1, the complete variable domain is EAEVAQSPRYKITEKSQAVAFWCDPISGHATLYWYRQILGQGPELLVQFQDESVVDDSQLPKDRFSAERLKGVDSTLKIQPAELGDSAMYLCASSLGTGANTEAFFGQGTRLTVV.

The rearrangement joins TRBV5-8 to TRBJ1-1, with D tentatively TRBD1 (5 bases). The CDR3 has 15 residues. V lost 3 bases and J 6 bases, leaving 18 bases between the germline ends. Germline V gene lookup returns CDR1 SGHTS and CDR2 YDEGEE. The CDR3 is CASSSGTGGVSEAFF. Here the CDR3 DNA reads TGTGCCAGCAGCTCCGGGACTGGTGGAGTGTCTGAAGCTTTCTTT.

This chain links TRBV7-3 with TRBJ2-3; TRBD2 agrees at 8 bases. Germline assignment: CDR1 SGHTA and CDR2 FQGTGA. The CDR3 has 15 amino acids. With 1 base clipped from V and 5 bases from J, the junction kept 5 bases outside the gene matches. The chain's CDR3 is CASSLIGGAVDTQYF. The CDR3, as DNA: TGTGCCAGCAGCTTAATCGGGGGGGCCGTAGATACGCAGTATTTT.

The J gene is TRBJ1-2, the V gene TRBV19, with D unclear. The germline V gene has CDR1 LNHDA and CDR2 SQIVND (reference sequence). The CDR3 loop spans 15 amino acids. Trimming took off 5 bases at V and 2 bases at J, with 15 bases between the two ends. Here the CDR3 DNA reads TGTGCCAGTAGTGTCAGACGGAGCCTAAACTATGGCTACACCTTC. Translating it yields CASSVRRSLNYGYTF.

The J gene is TRBJ2-1, the V gene TRBV18, with D possibly matching TRBD2 (6 bases). This CDR3 is 17 amino acids long. V lost 3 bases and J lost 5, with 20 bases in between. Germline V gene sequence: CDR1 KGHSH, CDR2 LQKENI. CDR3 region: CASSPPRRVGLDNEQFF. The CDR3 region has the DNA TGTGCCAGCTCACCCCCTAGGAGGGTTGGATTAGACAATGAGCAGTTCTTC.

The chain has TRBV5-3 and TRBJ1-5; D unclear. TRBV5-3 is treated as an ORF (open reading frame) with a function not yet certain. This CDR3 spans 13 amino acids. V shed 5 bases and J shed 7 bases, with 13 bases lying between them. The CDR3 spells CARRNTVGQPQHF. Here the CDR3 DNA reads TGTGCCAGAAGAAATACAGTTGGGCAGCCCCAGCATTTT.

The chain is built from TRBV27 and TRBJ1-1; D is unclear. Trimming took 2 bases from V and 4 from J, leaving 11 bases between them. Germline-derived CDR1 and CDR2 are MNHEY and SMNVEV (reference sequence). CDR3 length: 14 amino acids. CDR3 sequence reads: CASSLRPLGTEAFF. CDR3 nucleotide sequence: TGTGCCAGCAGTTTACGGCCCCTAGGCACTGAAGCTTTCTTT.

This clone turned up a few times. The chain is built from TRBV24-1 and TRBJ1-5; 7 bases align to TRBD1. V trimming: 4 bases; J trimming: 8 bases; junction bases outside the gene matches: 7. In germline, CDR1 is KGHDR, CDR2 SFDVKD. The CDR3 loop spans 14 amino acids. The CDR3 here is CATSEPGTAKPQHF. CDR3 DNA: TGTGCCACCAGTGAACCGGGGACAGCAAAGCCCCAGCATTTT.

The chain uses TRBV19 and TRBJ1-1; 10 bases map to TRBD1. Looked up from germline, CDR1 is LNHDA and CDR2 is SQIVND (reference sequence). The CDR3 has 17 residues. With V trimmed by 6 bases and J by 4 bases, 14 bases remained unmatched. The CDR3 here is CASSDYDRGQFGTEAFF. CDR3 coding DNA: TGTGCCAGTAGCGACTACGACAGGGGGCAATTTGGCACTGAAGCTTTCTTT.

The chain links TRBV7-9 to TRBJ2-7, with D unresolved. Germline CDR1 reads SEHNR; CDR2 reads FQNEAQ (reference sequence). V was trimmed by 6 bases and J by 4 bases, leaving 7 bases between them. The CDR3 is 11 amino acids. The CDR3 loop reads CASSLSYEQYF. The CDR3 DNA is TGTGCCAGCAGTCTGTCGTACGAGCAGTACTTC.

The chain employs TRBV7-8 and TRBJ1-2, with D unresolved. Germline V gene lookup returns CDR1 SGHVS and CDR2 FQNEAQ. V lost 5 bases and J lost 0, with 10 bases in between. This CDR3 is 14 amino acids long. The CDR3 nucleotides read TGTGCCAGCAGCCGGCCGGGAGCTAACTATGGCTACACCTTC. Translated, it gives CASSRPGANYGYTF.

Here the CDR3 reads CASSKGTEIGTQYF. The CDR3 region has the DNA TGTGCCAGCAGCAAAGGGACAGAAATTGGGACCCAGTACTTC. The gene calls are TRBV7-9 and TRBJ2-5; TRBD1 matches 7 bases. V lost 5 bases, J lost 7 bases, and 10 bases stayed unmatched. The CDR3 covers 14 residues. Germline CDR1 reads SEHNR; CDR2 reads FQNEAQ (reference sequence).

This clone was seen a handful of times. The chain carries TRBV6-5 and TRBJ2-7, with 9 nucleotides matching TRBD1. With 6 bases clipped from V and 1 base from J, the junction kept 4 bases outside the gene matches. The germline V gene has CDR1 MNHEY and CDR2 SVGAGI. CDR3 length: 14 amino acids. In DNA form, the CDR3 reads TGTGCCAGCAGGGAGACAGGGGGGTCCTACGAGCAGTACTTC. Its protein is CASRETGGSYEQYF.

The chain uses TRBV5-1 and TRBJ2-5; 7 nucleotides match TRBD1. Germline V gene sequence: CDR1 SGHRS, CDR2 YFSETQ. CDR3 length equals 14 residues. Trimming cost V 4 bases and J 4 bases; bases outside gene matches: 7. CDR3 loop: CASSPDRALETQYF. The CDR3 DNA reads as TGCGCCAGCAGCCCAGACAGGGCATTAGAGACCCAGTACTTC.

The V and J genes are TRBV10-1 and TRBJ1-5; 8 bases match TRBD1. The junction had 14 bases not matched to a gene; V was cut back by 1 base and J by 0 bases. The germline CDR1 and CDR2 sequences are WNHNN and SYGVQD (reference sequence). This CDR3 spans 20 amino acids. The CDR3 protein is CASSELLDRDDAYSNQPQHF. CDR3 in DNA: TGCGCCAGCAGTGAGTTATTGGACAGGGATGACGCGTATAGCAATCAGCCCCAGCATTTT.

CDR3 sequence: CSVERGRGADTQYF. The CDR3 DNA reads as TGCAGCGTTGAAAGGGGGAGGGGGGCAGATACGCAGTATTTT. This chain uses TRBV29-1 with TRBJ2-3, with D possibly being TRBD2 (7 bases). Germline V gene lookup returns CDR1 SQVTM and CDR2 ANQGSEA. CDR3 size: 14 residues. The ends were cut back, 2 bases at V and 4 bases at J, with 13 bases in the middle.

V usage is TRBV29-1 and J usage is TRBJ2-1; D might be TRBD2 (5 bases). CDR1 and CDR2 (germline): SQVTM, ANQGSEA. The V end was cut by 7 bases, the J end by 9 bases, with 13 bases between. The CDR3 has 11 residues. CDR3 coding DNA: TGCAGCGGCATTCGGACTGCTGAGCAGTTCTTC. Amino acids: CSGIRTAEQFF.